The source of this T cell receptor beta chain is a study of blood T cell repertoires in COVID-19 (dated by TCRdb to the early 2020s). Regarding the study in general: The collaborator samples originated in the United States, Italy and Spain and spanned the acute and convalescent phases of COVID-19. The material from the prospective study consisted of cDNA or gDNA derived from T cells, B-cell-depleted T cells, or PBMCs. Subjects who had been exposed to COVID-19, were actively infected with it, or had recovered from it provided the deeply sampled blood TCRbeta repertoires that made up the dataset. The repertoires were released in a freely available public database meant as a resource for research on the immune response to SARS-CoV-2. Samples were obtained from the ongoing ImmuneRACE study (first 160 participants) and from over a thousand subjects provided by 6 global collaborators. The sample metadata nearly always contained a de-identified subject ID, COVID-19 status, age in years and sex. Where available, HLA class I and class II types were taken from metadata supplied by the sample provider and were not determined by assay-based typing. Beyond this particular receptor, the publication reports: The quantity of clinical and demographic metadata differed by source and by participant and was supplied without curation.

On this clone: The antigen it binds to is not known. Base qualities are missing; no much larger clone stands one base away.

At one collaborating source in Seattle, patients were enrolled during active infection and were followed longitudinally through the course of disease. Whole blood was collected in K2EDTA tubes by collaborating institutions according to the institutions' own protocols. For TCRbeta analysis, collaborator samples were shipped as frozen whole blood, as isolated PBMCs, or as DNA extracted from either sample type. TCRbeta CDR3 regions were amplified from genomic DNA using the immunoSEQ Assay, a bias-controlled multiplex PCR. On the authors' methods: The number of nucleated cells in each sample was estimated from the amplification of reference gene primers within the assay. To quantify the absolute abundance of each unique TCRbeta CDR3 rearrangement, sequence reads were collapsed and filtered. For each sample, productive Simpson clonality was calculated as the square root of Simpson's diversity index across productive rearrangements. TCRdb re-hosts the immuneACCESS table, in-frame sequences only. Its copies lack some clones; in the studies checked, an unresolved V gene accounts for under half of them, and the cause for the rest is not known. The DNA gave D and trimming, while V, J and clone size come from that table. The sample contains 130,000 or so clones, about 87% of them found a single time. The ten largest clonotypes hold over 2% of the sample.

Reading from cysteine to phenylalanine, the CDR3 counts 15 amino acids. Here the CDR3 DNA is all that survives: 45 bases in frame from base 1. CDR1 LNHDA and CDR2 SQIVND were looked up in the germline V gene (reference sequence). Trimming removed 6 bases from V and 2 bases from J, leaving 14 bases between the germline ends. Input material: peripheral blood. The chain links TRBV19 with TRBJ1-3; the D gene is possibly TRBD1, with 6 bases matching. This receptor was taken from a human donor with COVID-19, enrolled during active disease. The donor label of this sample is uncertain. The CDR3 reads CASSTLQGPGNTIYF. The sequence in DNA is TGTGCCAGTAGCACACTTCAGGGGCCTGGAAACACCATATATTTT.